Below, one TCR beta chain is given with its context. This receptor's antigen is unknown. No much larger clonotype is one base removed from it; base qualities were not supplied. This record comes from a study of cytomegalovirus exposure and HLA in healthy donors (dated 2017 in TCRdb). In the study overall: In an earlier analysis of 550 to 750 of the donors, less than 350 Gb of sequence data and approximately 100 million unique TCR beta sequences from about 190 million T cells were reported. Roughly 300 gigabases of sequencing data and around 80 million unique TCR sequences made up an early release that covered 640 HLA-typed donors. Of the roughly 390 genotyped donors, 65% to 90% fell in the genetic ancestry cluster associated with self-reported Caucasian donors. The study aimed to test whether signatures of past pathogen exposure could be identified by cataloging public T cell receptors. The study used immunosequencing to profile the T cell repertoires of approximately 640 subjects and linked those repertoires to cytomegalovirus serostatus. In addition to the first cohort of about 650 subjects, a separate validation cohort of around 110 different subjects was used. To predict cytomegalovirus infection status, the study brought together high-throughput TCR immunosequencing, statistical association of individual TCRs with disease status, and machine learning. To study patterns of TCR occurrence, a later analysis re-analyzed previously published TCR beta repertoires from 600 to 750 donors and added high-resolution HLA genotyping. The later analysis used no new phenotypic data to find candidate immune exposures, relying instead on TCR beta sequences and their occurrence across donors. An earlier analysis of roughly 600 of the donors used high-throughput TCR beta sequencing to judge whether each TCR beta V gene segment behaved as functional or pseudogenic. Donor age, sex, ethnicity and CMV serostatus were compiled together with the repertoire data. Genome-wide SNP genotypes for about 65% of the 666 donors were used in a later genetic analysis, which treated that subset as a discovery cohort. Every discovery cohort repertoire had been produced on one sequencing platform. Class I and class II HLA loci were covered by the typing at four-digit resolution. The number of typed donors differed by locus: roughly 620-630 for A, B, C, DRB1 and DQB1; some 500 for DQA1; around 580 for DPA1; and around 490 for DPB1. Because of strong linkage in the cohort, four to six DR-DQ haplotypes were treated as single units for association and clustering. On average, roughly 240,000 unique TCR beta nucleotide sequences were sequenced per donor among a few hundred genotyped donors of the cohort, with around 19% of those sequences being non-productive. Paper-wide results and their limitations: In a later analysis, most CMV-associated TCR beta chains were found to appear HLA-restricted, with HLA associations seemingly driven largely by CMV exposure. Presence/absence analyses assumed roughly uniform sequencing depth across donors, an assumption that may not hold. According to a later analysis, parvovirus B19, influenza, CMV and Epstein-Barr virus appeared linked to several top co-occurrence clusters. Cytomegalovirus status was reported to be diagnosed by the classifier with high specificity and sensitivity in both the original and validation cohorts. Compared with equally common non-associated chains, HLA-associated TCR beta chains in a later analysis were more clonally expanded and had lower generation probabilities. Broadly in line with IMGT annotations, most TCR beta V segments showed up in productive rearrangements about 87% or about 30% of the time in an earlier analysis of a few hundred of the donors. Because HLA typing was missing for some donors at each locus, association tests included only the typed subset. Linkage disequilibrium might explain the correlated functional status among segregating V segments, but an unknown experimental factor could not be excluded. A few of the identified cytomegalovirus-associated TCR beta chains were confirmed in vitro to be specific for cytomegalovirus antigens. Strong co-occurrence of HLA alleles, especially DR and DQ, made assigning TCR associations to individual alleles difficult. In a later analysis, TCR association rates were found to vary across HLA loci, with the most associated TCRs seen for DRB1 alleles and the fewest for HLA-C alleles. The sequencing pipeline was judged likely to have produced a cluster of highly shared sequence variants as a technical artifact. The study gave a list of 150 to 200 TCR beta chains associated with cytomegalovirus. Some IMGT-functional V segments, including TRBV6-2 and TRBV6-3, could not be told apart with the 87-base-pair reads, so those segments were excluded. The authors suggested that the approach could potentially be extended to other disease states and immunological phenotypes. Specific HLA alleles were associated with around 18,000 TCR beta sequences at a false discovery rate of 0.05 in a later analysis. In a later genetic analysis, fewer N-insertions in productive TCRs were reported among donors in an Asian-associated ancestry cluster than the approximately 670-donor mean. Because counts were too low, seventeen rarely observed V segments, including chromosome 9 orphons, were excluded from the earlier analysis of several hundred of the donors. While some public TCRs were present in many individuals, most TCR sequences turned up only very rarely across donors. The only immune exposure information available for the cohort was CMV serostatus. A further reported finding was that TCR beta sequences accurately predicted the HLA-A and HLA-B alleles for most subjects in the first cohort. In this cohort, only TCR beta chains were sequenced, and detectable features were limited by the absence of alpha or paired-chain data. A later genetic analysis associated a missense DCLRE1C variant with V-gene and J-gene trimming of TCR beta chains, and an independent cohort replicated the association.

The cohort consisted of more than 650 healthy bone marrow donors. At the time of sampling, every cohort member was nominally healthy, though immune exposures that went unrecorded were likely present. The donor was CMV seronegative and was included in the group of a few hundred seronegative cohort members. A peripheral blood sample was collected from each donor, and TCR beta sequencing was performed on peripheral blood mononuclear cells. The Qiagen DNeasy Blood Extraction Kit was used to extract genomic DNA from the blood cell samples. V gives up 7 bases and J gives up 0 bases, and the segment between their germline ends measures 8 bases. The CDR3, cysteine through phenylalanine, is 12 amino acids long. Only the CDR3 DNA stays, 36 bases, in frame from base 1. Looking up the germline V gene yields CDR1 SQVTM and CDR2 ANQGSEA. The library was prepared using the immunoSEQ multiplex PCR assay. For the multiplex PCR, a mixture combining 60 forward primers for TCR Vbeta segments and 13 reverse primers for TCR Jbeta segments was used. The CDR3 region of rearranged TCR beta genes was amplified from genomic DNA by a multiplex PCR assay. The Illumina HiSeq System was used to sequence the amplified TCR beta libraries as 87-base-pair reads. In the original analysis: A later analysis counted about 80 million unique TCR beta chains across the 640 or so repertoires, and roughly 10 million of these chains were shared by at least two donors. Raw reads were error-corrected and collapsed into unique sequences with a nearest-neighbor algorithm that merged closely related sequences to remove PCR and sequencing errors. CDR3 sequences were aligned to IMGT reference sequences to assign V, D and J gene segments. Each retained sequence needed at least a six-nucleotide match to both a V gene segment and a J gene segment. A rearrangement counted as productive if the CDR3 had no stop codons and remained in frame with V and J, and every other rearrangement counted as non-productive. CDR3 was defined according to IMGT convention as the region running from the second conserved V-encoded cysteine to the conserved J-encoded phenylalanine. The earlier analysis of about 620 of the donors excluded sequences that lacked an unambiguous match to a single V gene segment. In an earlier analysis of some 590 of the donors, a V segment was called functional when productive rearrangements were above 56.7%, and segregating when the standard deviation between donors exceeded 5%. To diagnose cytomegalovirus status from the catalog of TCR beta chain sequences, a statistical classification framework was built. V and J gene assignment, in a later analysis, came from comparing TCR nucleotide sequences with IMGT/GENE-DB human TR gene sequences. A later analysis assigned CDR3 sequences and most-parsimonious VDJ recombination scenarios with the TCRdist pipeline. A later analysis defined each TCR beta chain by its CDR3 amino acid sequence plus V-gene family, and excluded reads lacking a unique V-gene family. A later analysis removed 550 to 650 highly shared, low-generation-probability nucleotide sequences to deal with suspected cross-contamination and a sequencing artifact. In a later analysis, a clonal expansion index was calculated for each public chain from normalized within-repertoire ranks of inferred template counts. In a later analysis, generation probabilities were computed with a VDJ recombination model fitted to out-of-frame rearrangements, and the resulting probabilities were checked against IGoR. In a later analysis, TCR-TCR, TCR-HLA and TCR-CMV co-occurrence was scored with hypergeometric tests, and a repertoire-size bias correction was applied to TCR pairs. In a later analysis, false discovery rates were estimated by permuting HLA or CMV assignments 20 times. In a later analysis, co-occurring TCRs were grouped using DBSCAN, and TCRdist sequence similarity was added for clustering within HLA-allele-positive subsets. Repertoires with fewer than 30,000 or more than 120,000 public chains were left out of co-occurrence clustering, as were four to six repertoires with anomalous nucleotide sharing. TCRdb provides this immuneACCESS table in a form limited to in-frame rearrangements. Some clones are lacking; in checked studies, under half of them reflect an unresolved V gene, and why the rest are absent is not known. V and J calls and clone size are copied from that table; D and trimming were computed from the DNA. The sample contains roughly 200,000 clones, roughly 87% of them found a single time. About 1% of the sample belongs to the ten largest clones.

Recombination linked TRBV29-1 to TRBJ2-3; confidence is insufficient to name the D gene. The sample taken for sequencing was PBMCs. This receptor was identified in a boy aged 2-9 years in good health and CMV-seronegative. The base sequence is TGCAGCGCTTCACATAGCACAGATACGCAGTATTTT. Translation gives CSASHSTDTQYF.